The 10 T cell receptor beta chains below come from one sample, sequenced in a study of blood T cell repertoires in COVID-19. Measured with immunoSEQ multiplex PCR; TCRdb has only the in-frame clones, and not every one. The sample has under 300,000 clones; around 90% are singletons. The material sequenced was PBMCs or T cells enriched from blood (not recorded which). These receptors came from a woman in her forties or fifties who had recovered from COVID-19.

This clone showed up just once. The CDR3 region is CASSLLNRNQPQHF. The CDR3 region has the DNA TGTGCCAGCAGTTTATTAAATCGGAATCAGCCCCAGCATTTT. The rearrangement links TRBV27 to TRBJ1-5; no clear D. V lost 1 base and J lost 4, with 8 bases in between. The germline gives CDR1 MNHEY, CDR2 SMNVEV (reference sequence). The CDR3 totals 14 residues.

J is TRBJ1-2 and V is TRBV20-1; no reliable D call. With 5 bases removed from V and 9 bases from J, the gap between germline ends came to 10 bases. Germline V lookup: CDR1 DFQATT, CDR2 SNEGSKA (reference sequence). CDR3 size: 10 residues. The CDR3, as DNA: TGCAGTGCTCGTGATAACAGCTACACCTTC. It specifies CSARDNSYTF.

Here the CDR3 reads CASGPSGGQDTQYF. The CDR3 DNA reads as TGTGCTAGTGGTCCTAGCGGGGGTCAAGATACGCAGTATTTT. This chain uses TRBV12-5 with TRBJ2-3; 10 nucleotides agree with TRBD2. With 5 bases clipped from V and 5 bases from J, the junction kept 4 bases outside the gene matches. Germline V gene lookup returns CDR1 LGHNT and CDR2 FRNRAP. The CDR3 extends over 14 amino acids.

The genes are TRBV14 and TRBJ2-5, with D unresolved. CDR3 size: 13 residues. Germline V gene lookup returns CDR1 SGHDN and CDR2 FVKESK. The V end was cut by 5 bases, the J end by 5 bases, with 12 bases between. For the CDR3, the DNA is TGTGCCAGCAGCTCCTATCGGGTCGAGACCCAGTACTTC. Protein product: CASSSYRVETQYF. The variable domain in full, with the rest retrieved from reference TRBV14 and TRBJ2-5, is EAGVTQFPSHSVIEKGQTVTLRCDPISGHDNLYWYRRVMGKEIKFLLHFVKESKQDESGMPNNRFLAERTGGTYSTLKVQPAELEDSGVYFCASSSYRVETQYFGPGTRLLVL.

This chain joins TRBV28 and TRBJ1-1, with 10 bases aligning to TRBD1. Trimming at V came to 5 bases and at J to 8 bases, leaving 11 bases not matched to a gene. This CDR3 comprises 15 residues. Looked up from germline, CDR1 is MDHEN and CDR2 is SYDVKM. The DNA for the CDR3 is TGTGCCAGCAGTCCCCCTGGACAGGGGGGCGGGGAAGCTTTCTTT. It codes for CASSPPGQGGGEAFF.

The chain links TRBV28 to TRBJ2-1; TRBD1 might be the D (7 bases). The CDR3 has 14 amino acids. The V gene's germline CDR1 is MDHEN and CDR2 SYDVKM. V lost 6 bases and J 6 bases, leaving 15 bases between the germline ends. CDR3 protein: CASSMTGRLNEQFF. CDR3 nucleotides: TGTGCCAGCAGCATGACAGGGAGGCTCAATGAGCAGTTCTTC.

The CDR3 region has the DNA TGTGCCAGCAGTGAATGGGGACAGGGGGACGGCACTGAAGCTTTCTTT. Its translation: CASSEWGQGDGTEAFF. V usage is TRBV25-1 and J usage is TRBJ1-1, with 11 bases aligning to TRBD1. This CDR3 region has 16 residues. CDR1 and CDR2 from the germline V gene are MGHDK and SYGVNS. V gave up 1 base and J gave up 4 bases; unmatched junction bases: 5.

The chain couples TRBV7-9 to TRBJ1-3, with 7 nucleotides matching TRBD1. This CDR3 has 18 amino acids. V shed 5 bases and J 0 bases; nucleotides not matched to a gene: 13. Germline V gives CDR1 SEHNR, CDR2 FQNEAQ (reference sequence). In DNA, the CDR3 is TGTGCCAGCAGCGCACTTCCGGGACAGACTTTCTCTGGAAACACCATATATTTT. It translates to CASSALPGQTFSGNTIYF.

The chain uses TRBV9 and TRBJ2-3; weak D call: TRBD2 (6 bases). With 0 bases removed from V and 6 bases from J, the gap between germline ends came to 14 bases. The CDR3 runs 15 residues. Germline V lookup: CDR1 SGDLS, CDR2 YYNGEE. This chain's CDR3 is CASSVDPGVRDTQYF. The CDR3 DNA reads TGTGCCAGCAGCGTAGATCCGGGAGTACGTGATACGCAGTATTTT.

The chain links TRBV7-9 to TRBJ2-7; TRBD1 matches 7 bases. V was pared by 5 bases and J by 2 bases, with 3 bases of the junction left unmatched. The CDR3 extends over 13 amino acids. The germline V gene encodes CDR1 SEHNR and CDR2 FQNEAQ (reference sequence). The CDR3 region is CASSRGQPYEQYF. Here the CDR3 DNA reads TGTGCCAGCAGCAGGGGACAGCCCTACGAGCAGTACTTC.